This TCR beta chain was sequenced during a study of OX40 agonist ivuxolimab in advanced cancers. Background on the study: Ivuxolimab, which patients received intravenously every 2 weeks, was dosed at 0.01 to 10 mg/kg. Prior therapy, whether anti-PD-1, anti-PD-L1 or anti-CTLA-4, was allowed, and less than 45% had some.

The assay was immunoSEQ multiplex PCR, and TCRdb's table has in-frame clones only and misses some. The sample lists around 94,000 clones; more than 85% were seen once. This clone appeared once. What it binds is unknown. CDR1 is LGHNA, CDR2 YNFKEQ, per germline. The ends were cut back, 0 bases at V and 4 bases at J, with 7 bases in the middle. The CDR3 has 13 amino acids. Study conclusions and caveats: Some nonresponders likewise displayed low normalized T-cell clonal expansion. Average numbers of expanded clones were greater in CD8+ T cells than in CD4+.

Sequences were derived from CD4+ or CD8+ T cells sorted from blood, sampled in a trial of the OX40 agonist ivuxolimab. The sequence derives from an adult with an advanced solid tumor such as melanoma, head and neck, liver or kidney cancer. V and J are TRBV4-2 and TRBJ2-7; D is possibly TRBD1 or TRBD2 (5 bases each). CDR3 bases: TGTGCCAGCAGCCAAGAGAGGGGATACGAGCAGTACTTC. The encoded protein is CASSQERGYEQYF.